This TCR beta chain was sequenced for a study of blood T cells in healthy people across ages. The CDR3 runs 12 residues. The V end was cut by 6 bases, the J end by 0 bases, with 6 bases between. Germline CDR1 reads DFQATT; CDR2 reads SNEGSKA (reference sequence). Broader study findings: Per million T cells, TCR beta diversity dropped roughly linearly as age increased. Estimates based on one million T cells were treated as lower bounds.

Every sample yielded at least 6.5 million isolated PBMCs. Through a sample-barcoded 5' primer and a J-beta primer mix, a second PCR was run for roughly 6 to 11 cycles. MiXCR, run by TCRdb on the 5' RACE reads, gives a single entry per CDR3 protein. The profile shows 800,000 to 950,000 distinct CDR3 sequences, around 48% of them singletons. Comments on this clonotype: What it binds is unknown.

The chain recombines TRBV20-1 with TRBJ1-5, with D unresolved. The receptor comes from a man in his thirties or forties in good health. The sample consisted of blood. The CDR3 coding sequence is TGCAGTGCCACGTATAGCAATCAGCCCCAGCATTTT. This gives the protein CSATYSNQPQHF.